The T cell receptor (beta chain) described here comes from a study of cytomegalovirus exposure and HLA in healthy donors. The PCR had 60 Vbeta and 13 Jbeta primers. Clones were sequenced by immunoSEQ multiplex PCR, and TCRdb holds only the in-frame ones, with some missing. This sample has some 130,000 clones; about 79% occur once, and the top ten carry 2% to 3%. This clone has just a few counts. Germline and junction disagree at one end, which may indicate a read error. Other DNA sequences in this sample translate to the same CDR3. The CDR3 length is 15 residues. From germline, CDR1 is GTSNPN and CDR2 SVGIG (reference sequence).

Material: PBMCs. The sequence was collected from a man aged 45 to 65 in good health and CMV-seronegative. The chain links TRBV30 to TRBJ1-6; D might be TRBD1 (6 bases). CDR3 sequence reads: CAWSHSTGINSPLHF. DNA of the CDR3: TGTGCCTGGAGCCACAGCACAGGGATAAATTCCCCCCTCCACTTT. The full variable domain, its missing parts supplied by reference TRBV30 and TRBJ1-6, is SQTIHQWPATLVQPVGSPLSLECTVEGTSNPNLYWYRQAAGRGLQLLFYSVGIGQISSEVPQNLSASRPQDRQFILSSKKLLLSDSGFYLCAWSHSTGINSPLHFGNGTRLTVT.